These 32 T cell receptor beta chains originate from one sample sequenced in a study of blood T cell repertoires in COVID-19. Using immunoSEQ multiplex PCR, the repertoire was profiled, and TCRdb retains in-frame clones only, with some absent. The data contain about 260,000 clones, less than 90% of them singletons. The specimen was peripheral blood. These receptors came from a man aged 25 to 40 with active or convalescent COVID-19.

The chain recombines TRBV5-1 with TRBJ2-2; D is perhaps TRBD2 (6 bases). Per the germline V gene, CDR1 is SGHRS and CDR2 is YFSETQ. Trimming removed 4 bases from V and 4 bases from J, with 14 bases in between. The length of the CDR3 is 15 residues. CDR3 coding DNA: TGCGCCAGCAGCCTGTTCCAGGGAGGCACCGGGGAGCTGTTTTTT. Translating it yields CASSLFQGGTGELFF.

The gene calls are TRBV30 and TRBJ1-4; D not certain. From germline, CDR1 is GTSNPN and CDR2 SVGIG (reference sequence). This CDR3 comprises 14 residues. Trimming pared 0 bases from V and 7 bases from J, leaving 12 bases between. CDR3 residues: CAWSVLAKGEKLFF. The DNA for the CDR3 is TGTGCCTGGAGTGTACTAGCCAAAGGTGAAAAACTGTTTTTT.

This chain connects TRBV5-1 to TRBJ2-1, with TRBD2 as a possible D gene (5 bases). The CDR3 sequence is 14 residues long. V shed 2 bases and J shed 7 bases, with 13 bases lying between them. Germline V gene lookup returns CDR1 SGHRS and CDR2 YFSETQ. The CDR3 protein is CASSFGRGANEQFF. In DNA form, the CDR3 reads TGCGCCAGCAGCTTCGGACGGGGTGCTAATGAGCAGTTCTTC.

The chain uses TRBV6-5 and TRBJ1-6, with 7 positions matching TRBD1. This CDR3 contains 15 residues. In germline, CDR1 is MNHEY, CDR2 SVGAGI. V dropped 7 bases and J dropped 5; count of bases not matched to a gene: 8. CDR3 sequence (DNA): TGTGCCAGCACTACCGACAGGGCCAATAATTCACCCCTCCACTTT. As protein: CASTTDRANNSPLHF.

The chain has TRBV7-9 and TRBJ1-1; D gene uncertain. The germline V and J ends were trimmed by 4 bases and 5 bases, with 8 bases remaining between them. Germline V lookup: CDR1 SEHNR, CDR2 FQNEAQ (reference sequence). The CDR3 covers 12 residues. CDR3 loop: CASSSGLTEAFF. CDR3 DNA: TGTGCCAGCAGCTCGGGTCTAACTGAAGCTTTCTTT.

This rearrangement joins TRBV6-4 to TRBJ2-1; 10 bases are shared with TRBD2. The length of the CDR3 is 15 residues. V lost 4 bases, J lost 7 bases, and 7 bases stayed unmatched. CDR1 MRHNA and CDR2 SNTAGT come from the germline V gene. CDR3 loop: CASSVLAGVMNEQFF. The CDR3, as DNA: TGTGCCAGCAGTGTCCTAGCGGGGGTGATGAATGAGCAGTTCTTC.

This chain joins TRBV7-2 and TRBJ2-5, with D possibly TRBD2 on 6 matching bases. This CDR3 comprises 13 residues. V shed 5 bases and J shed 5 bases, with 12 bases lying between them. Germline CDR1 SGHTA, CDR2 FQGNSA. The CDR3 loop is CASSPTRGETQYF. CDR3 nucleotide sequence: TGTGCCAGCAGCCCGACACGGGGGGAGACCCAGTACTTC.

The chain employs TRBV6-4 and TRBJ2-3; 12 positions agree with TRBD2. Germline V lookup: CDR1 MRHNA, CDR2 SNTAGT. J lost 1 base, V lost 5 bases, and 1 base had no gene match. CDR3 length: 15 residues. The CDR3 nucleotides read TGTGCCAGCAGTCGGACTAGCGGGGGCACAGATACGCAGTATTTT. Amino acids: CASSRTSGGTDTQYF.

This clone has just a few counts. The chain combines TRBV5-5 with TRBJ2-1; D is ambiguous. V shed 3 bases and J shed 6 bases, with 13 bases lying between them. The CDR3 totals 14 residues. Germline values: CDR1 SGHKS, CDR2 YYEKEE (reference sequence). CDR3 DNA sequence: TGTGCCAGCAGCTCCTACCTGAGTGGCAATGAGCAGTTCTTC. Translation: CASSSYLSGNEQFF.

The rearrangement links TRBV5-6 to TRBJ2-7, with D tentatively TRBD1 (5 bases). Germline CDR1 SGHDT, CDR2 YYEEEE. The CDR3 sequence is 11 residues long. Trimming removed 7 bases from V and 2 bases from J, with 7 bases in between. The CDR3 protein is CASQDTYEQYF. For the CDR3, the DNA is TGTGCCAGCCAGGACACCTACGAGCAGTACTTC.

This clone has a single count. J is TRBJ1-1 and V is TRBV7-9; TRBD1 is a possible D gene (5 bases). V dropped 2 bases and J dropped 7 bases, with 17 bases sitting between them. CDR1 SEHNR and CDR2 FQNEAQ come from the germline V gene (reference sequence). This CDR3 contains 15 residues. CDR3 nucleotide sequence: TGTGCCAGCAGCTTAAGGTCATCGGGGGGAGGTGAAGCTTTCTTT. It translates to CASSLRSSGGGEAFF.

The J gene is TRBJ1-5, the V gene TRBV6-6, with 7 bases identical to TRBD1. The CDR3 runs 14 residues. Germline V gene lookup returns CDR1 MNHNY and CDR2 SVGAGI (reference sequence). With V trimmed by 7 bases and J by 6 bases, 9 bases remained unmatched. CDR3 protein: CASTPARGSQPQHF. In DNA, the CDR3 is TGTGCCAGCACCCCCGCCAGGGGGTCTCAGCCCCAGCATTTT.

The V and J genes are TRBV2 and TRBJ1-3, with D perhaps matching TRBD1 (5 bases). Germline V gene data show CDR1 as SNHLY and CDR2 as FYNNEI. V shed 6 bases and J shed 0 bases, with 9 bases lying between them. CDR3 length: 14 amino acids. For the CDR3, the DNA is TGTGCCAGCAGGGGGGGGAGCTCTGGAAACACCATATATTTT. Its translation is CASRGGSSGNTIYF.

The CDR3 sequence: CASSSTGTDAYEQYF. The CDR3 nucleotides read TGTGCCAGCAGCTCGACCGGGACAGACGCCTACGAGCAGTACTTC. The chain employs TRBV5-6 and TRBJ2-7, with TRBD1 identical over 7 bases. The CDR3 runs 15 residues. Looked up from germline, CDR1 is SGHDT and CDR2 is YYEEEE. Trimming took 3 bases from V and 2 from J; bases not matched to a gene: 8.

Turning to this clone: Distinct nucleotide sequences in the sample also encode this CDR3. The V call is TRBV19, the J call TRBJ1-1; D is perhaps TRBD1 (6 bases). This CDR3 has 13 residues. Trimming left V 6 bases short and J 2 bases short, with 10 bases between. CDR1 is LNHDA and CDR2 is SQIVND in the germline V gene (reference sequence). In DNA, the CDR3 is TGTGCCAGTAGCCAACAGGGTAACACTGAAGCTTTCTTT. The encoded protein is CASSQQGNTEAFF.

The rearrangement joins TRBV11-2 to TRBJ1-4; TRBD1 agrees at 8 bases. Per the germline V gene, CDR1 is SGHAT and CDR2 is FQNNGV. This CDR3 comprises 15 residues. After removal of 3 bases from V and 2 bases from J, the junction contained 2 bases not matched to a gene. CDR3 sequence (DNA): TGTGCCAGCAGCTTGAACAGGGGGACTAATGAAAAACTGTTTTTT. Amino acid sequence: CASSLNRGTNEKLFF.

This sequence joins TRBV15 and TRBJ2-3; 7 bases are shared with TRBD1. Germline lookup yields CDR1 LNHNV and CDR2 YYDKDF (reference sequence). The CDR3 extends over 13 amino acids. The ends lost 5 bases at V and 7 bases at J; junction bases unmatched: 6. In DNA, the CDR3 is TGTGCCACCAGCGGTACAGGGGAAAATACGCAGTATTTT. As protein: CATSGTGENTQYF. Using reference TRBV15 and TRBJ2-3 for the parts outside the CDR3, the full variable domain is DAMVIQNPRYQVTQFGKPVTLSCSQTLNHNVMYWYQQKSSQAPKLLFHYYDKDFNNEADTPDNFQSRRPNTSFCFLDIRSPGLGDTAMYLCATSGTGENTQYFGPGTRLTVL.

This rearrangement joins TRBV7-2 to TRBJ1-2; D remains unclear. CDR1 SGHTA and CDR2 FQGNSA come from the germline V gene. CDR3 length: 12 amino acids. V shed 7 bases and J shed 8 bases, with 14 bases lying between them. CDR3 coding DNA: TGTGCCAGCACCCGCGAGGGTTCCGGCTACACCTTC. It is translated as CASTREGSGYTF.

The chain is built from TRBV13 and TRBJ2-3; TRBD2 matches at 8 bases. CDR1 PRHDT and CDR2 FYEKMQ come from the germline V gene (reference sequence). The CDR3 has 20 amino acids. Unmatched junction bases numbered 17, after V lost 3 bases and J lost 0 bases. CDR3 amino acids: CASSFGGGPLRDTSTDTQYF. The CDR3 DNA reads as TGTGCCAGCAGCTTTGGCGGGGGGCCCCTCCGTGATACTAGCACAGATACGCAGTATTTT.

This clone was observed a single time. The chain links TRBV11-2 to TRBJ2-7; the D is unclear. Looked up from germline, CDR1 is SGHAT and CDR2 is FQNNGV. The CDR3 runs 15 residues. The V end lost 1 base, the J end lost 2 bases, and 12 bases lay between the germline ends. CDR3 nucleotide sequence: TGTGCCAGCAGCTTAGGGCCAGAACAAACCTACGAGCAGTACTTC. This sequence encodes CASSLGPEQTYEQYF.

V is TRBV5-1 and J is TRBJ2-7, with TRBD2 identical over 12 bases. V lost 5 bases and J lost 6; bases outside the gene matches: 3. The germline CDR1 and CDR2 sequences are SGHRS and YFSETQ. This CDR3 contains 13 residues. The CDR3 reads CASRTSGGPEQYF. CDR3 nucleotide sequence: TGCGCCAGCAGAACTAGCGGGGGGCCCGAGCAGTACTTC.

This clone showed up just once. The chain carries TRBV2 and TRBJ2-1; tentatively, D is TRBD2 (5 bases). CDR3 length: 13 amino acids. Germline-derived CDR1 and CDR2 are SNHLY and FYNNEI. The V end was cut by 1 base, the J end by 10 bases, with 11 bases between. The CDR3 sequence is CASSEERPGEQFF. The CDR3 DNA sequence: TGTGCCAGCAGTGAAGAGAGGCCGGGGGAGCAGTTCTTC. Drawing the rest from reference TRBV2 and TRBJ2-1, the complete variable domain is EPEVTQTPSHQVTQMGQEVILRCVPISNHLYFYWYRQILGQKVEFLVSFYNNEISEKSEIFDDQFSVERPDGSNFTLKIRSTKLEDSAMYFCASSEERPGEQFFGPGTRLTVL.

Here the CDR3 reads CASSTPGQILQDTQYF. As DNA, the CDR3 is TGTGCCAGCAGCACCCCTGGACAGATCCTTCAAGATACGCAGTATTTT. This sequence joins TRBV11-2 and TRBJ2-3; possibly TRBD1 for D (6 bases). The germline CDR1 and CDR2 sequences are SGHAT and FQNNGV. V shed 5 bases and J shed 5 bases, with 20 bases lying between them. The CDR3 extends over 16 amino acids.

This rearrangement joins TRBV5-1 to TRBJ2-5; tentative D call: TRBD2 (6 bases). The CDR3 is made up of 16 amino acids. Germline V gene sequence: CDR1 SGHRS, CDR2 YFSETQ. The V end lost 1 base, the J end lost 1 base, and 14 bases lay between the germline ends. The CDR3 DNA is TGCGCCAGCAGCTTGTACGGACGGGAGACCCAAGAGACCCAGTACTTC. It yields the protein CASSLYGRETQETQYF.

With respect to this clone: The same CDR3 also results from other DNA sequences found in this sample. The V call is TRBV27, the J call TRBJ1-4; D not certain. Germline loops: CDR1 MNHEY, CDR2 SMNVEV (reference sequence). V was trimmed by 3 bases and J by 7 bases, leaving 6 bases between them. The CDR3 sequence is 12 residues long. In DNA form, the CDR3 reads TGTGCCAGCAGTTTTTCAGGTGAAAAACTGTTTTTT. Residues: CASSFSGEKLFF.

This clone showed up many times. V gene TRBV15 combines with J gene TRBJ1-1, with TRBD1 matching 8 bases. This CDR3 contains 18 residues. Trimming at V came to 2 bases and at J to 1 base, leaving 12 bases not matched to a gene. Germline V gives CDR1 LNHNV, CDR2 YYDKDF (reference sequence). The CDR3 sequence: CATSRTKTGGPKNTEAFF. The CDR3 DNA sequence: TGTGCCACCAGCAGAACAAAAACAGGGGGACCTAAGAACACTGAAGCTTTCTTT.

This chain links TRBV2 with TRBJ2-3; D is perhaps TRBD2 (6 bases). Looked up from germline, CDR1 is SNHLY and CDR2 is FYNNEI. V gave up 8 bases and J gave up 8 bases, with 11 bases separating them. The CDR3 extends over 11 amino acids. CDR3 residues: CASLSEGTQYF. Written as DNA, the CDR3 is TGTGCCAGCCTTTCGGAGGGTACGCAGTATTTT.

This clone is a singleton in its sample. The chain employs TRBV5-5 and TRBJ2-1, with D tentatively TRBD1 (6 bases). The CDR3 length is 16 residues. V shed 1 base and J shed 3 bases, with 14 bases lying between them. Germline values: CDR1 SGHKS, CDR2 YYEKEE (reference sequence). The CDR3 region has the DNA TGTGCCAGCAGCTTGTACCGGGACATGAACTACAATGAGCAGTTCTTC. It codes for CASSLYRDMNYNEQFF.

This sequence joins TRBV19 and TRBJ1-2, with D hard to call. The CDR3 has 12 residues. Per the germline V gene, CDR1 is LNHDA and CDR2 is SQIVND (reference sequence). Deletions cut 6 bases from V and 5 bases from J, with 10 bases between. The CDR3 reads CASRSDLYGYTF. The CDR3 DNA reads TGTGCCAGTAGATCAGATCTTTATGGCTACACCTTC.

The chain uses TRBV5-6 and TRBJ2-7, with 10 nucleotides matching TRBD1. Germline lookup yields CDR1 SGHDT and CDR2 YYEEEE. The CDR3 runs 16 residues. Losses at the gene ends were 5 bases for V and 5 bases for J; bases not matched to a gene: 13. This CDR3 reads CASSSYTGTGAHEQYF. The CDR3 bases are TGTGCCAGCAGTTCTTACACAGGGACAGGGGCCCACGAGCAGTACTTC.

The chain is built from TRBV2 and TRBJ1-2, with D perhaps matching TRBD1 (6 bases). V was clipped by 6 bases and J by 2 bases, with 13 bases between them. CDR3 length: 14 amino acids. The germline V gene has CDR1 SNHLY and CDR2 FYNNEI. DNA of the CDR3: TGTGCCAGCAGGGCTCAGGGGACCAACTATGGCTACACCTTC. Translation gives CASRAQGTNYGYTF.

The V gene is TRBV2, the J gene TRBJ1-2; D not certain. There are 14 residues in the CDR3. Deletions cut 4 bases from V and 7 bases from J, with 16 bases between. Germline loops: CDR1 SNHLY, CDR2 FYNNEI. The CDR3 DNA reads TGTGCCAGCAGTGTATCCCCGGGGTTAAGTGGCTACACCTTC. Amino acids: CASSVSPGLSGYTF.